This entry features one T cell receptor beta chain sequence. TCRdb's copy holds only in-frame clones and misses some; the assay was immunoSEQ multiplex PCR. The table lists about 83,000 clones, around 90% of them singletons. This sample is part of a study of T cell responses to AZD1222 COVID-19 vaccine. Germline V lookup: CDR1 MNHEY, CDR2 SMNVEV (reference sequence). V lost 8 bases to trimming and J lost 0 bases; unmatched junction nucleotides: 6. This CDR3 comprises 14 residues. This clonotype was obtained from an adult in good health. The sequencing used peripheral blood, collected on day 0 of MenACWY control vaccination. V usage is TRBV27 and J usage is TRBJ2-7, with 8 bases matching TRBD2. The DNA for the CDR3 is TGTGCCAGCCTACCCGCGGGAGGCTCCTACGAGCAGTACTTC. Translating it yields CASLPAGGSYEQYF.